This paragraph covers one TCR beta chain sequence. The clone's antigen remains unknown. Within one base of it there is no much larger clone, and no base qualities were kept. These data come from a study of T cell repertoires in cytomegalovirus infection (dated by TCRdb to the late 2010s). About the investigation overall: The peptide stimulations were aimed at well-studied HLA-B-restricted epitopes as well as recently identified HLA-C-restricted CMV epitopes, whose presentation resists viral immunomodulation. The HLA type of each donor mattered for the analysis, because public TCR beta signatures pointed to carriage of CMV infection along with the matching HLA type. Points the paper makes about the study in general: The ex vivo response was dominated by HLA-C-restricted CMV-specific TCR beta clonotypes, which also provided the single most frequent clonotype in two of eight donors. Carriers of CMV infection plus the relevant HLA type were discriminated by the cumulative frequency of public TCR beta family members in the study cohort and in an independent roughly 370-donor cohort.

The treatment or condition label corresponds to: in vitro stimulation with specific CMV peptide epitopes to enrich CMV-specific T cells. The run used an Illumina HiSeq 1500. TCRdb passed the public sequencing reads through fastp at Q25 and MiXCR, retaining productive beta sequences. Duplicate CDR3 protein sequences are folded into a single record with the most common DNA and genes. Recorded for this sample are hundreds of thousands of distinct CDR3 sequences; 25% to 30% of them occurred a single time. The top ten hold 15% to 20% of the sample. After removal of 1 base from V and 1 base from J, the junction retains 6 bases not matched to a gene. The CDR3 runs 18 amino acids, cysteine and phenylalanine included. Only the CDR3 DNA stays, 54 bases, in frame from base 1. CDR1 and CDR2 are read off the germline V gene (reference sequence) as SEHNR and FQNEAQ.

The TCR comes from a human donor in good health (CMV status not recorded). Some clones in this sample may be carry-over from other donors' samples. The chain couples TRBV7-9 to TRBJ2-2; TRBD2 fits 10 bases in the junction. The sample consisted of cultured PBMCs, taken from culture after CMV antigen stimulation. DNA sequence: TGTGCCAGCAGCTTAGTGGGTGGACTAGCGGTGAACACCGGGGAGCTGTTTTTT. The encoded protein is CASSLVGGLAVNTGELFF.